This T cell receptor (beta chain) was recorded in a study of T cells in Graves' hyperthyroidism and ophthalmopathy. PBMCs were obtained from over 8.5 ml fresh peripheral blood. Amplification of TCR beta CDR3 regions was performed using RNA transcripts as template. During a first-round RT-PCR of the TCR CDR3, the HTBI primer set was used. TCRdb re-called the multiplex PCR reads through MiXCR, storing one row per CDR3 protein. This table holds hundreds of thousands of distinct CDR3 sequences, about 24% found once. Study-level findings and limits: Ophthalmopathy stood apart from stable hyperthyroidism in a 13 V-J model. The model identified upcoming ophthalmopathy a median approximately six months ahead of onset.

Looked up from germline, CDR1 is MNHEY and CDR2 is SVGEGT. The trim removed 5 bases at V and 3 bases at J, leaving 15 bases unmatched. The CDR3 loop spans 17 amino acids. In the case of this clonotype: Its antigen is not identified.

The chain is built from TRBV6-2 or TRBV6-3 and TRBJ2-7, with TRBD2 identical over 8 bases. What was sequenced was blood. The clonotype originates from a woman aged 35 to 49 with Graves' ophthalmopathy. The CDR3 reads CASSPPPGLVKVYEQYF. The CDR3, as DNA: TGTGCCAGCAGTCCTCCCCCGGGACTAGTTAAAGTCTACGAGCAGTACTTC.